The 9 T cell receptor beta chains below all came from one sample that was sequenced in a study of blood T cell repertoires in COVID-19. Clones were sequenced by immunoSEQ multiplex PCR, and TCRdb holds only the in-frame ones, with some missing. The sample records approximately 57,000 clones, under 90% being singletons. Sequencing used peripheral blood. The origin of the receptors is a man aged 40-50 years with active COVID-19.

Note on this clone: The sample has other DNA sequences that encode this CDR3 too. The genes are TRBV7-9 and TRBJ2-3; a weak D match, TRBD2 (6 bases). The CDR3 contains 14 residues. Germline V CDR1 and CDR2: SEHNR, FQNEAQ (reference sequence). The V end was cut by 3 bases, the J end by 0 bases, with 7 bases between. The CDR3 nucleotides are TGTGCCAGCAGCTTGGAGGGTAGCACAGATACGCAGTATTTT. Its translation: CASSLEGSTDTQYF.

The CDR3, as DNA: TGTGCCAGTAGTATAGGGACACGAAGGACTGAAGCTTTCTTT. Translated, it gives CASSIGTRRTEAFF. The chain carries TRBV19 and TRBJ1-1; the D gene is possibly TRBD1 (5 bases). Trimming shortened V by 1 base and J by 5 bases, and 11 bases separated the two germline ends. CDR1 is LNHDA, CDR2 SQIVND, per germline (reference sequence). The CDR3 has 14 residues. The entire variable domain, with the rest obtained from reference TRBV19 and TRBJ1-1, is as follows: DGGITQSPKYLFRKEGQNVTLSCEQNLNHDAMYWYRQDPGQGLRLIYYSQIVNDFQKGDIAEGYSVSREKKESFPLTVTSAQKNPTAFYLCASSIGTRRTEAFFGQGTRLTVV.

The V call is TRBV5-1, the J call TRBJ2-1; D is unresolved. CDR3 length equals 15 residues. The V end lost 0 bases, the J end lost 0 bases, and 7 bases lay between the germline ends. Germline V lookup: CDR1 SGHRS, CDR2 YFSETQ. The CDR3 nucleotides are TGCGCCAGCAGCTTGGATACAGTCTCCTACAATGAGCAGTTCTTC. Translated, it gives CASSLDTVSYNEQFF.

V usage is TRBV11-2 and J usage is TRBJ1-2; 7 bases align to TRBD1. The CDR3 contains 16 residues. CDR1 SGHAT and CDR2 FQNNGV come from the germline V gene. V gave up 8 bases and J gave up 1 base; unmatched junction bases: 13. The CDR3 DNA reads TGTGCCAGCTCTTCCTGGGGGGACAGACATAACTATGGCTACACCTTC. Encoded protein: CASSSWGDRHNYGYTF. Together with reference TRBV11-2 and TRBJ1-2, the CDR3 gives the full variable domain: EAGVAQSPRYKIIEKRQSVAFWCNPISGHATLYWYQQILGQGPKLLIQFQNNGVVDDSQLPKDRFSAERLKGVDSTLKIQPAKLEDSAVYLCASSSWGDRHNYGYTFGSGTRLTVV.

V is TRBV7-3 and J is TRBJ2-3; 9 bases map to TRBD2. The V and J ends lost 4 bases and 3 bases, in that order; junction bases with no gene match: 5. Germline values: CDR1 SGHTA, CDR2 FQGTGA. This CDR3 region has 15 residues. The CDR3 sequence: CASSSLAGYTDTQYF. For the CDR3, the DNA is TGTGCCAGCAGCTCACTAGCGGGTTATACAGATACGCAGTATTTT. The full variable domain, rest sourced from reference TRBV7-3 and TRBJ2-3, is GAGVSQTPSNKVTEKGKYVELRCDPISGHTALYWYRQSLGQGPEFLIYFQGTGAADDSGLPNDRFFAVRPEGSVSTLKIQRTERGDSAVYLCASSSLAGYTDTQYFGPGTRLTVL.

The table lists this clone with a count of one. The chain is built from TRBV18 and TRBJ1-6; 12 bases agree with TRBD1. The CDR3 sequence is 17 residues long. CDR1 KGHSH and CDR2 LQKENI come from the germline V gene. Trimming removed 0 bases from V and 7 bases from J; junction bases left unmatched: 4. The CDR3 region has the DNA TGTGCCAGCTCACCACCGGGACAGGGGGCAGGCAATTCACCCCTCCACTTT. It encodes CASSPPGQGAGNSPLHF.

This chain joins TRBV15 and TRBJ1-1; D uncertain. Germline assignment: CDR1 LNHNV and CDR2 YYDKDF (reference sequence). V lost 0 bases, J lost 3 bases, and 11 bases lay in between. This CDR3 comprises 15 residues. CDR3 residues: CATSRDFGVDTEAFF. CDR3 DNA: TGTGCCACCAGCAGAGATTTCGGGGTCGACACTGAAGCTTTCTTT. The full variable domain, rest sourced from reference TRBV15 and TRBJ1-1, is DAMVIQNPRYQVTQFGKPVTLSCSQTLNHNVMYWYQQKSSQAPKLLFHYYDKDFNNEADTPDNFQSRRPNTSFCFLDIRSPGLGDTAMYLCATSRDFGVDTEAFFGQGTRLTVV.

The chain uses TRBV11-2 and TRBJ1-3; no reliable D call. Germline values: CDR1 SGHAT, CDR2 FQNNGV. V shed 7 bases and J shed 0 bases, with 7 bases lying between them. There are 13 residues in the CDR3. The CDR3 loop is CASTQSSGNTIYF. The CDR3 DNA sequence: TGTGCCAGCACACAGTCCTCTGGAAACACCATATATTTT. Based on the CDR3 plus reference TRBV11-2 and TRBJ1-3, the full variable domain is EAGVAQSPRYKIIEKRQSVAFWCNPISGHATLYWYQQILGQGPKLLIQFQNNGVVDDSQLPKDRFSAERLKGVDSTLKIQPAKLEDSAVYLCASTQSSGNTIYFGEGSWLTVV.

The chain couples TRBV27 to TRBJ2-7; 14 bases agree with TRBD2. Germline lookup yields CDR1 MNHEY and CDR2 SMNVEV (reference sequence). The CDR3 extends over 16 amino acids. J was trimmed by 3 bases and V by 6 bases; bases with no gene match: 7. CDR3 coding DNA: TGTGCCAGCAGGGGACTAGCGGGAGCTACAGTCTACGAGCAGTACTTC. Residues: CASRGLAGATVYEQYF.